This T cell receptor beta chain was found in a study of T-cell reconstitution after alpha-beta-depleted transplantation in children. V was pared by 6 bases and J by 3 bases, with 15 bases between. The CDR3 loop spans 14 amino acids. Germline lookup yields CDR1 MNHEY and CDR2 SVGEGT. Unique molecular identifiers tagged the TCRbeta library. TCRdb used MiXCR to reprocess the PCR reads, holding one entry per CDR3 protein. The sample lists 190,000 or so distinct CDR3 sequences, about 6.4% seen once, with approximately 2.9% in the top ten. In its sample, this clonotype was seen many times. The material sequenced was PBMCs from the stem cell graft donor, taken from the stem cell graft. The gene calls are TRBV6-2 or TRBV6-3 and TRBJ2-7; no clear D. This TCR was recovered from a human donor who donated a stem cell graft to a child with Wiskott-Aldrich syndrome. CDR3: CASSATLGFYEQYF. CDR3 nucleotides: TGTGCCAGCAGCGCCACCCTGGGTTTCTACGAGCAGTACTTC.